The 32 T cell receptor beta chains in this list originate from one sample, sequenced in a study of blood T cell repertoires in COVID-19 (dated by TCRdb to between 2020 and 2021). Library creation used the immunoSEQ multiplex PCR assay. TCRdb retrieved this table from immuneACCESS and kept in-frame rearrangements only. Not all clones are present; in checked studies, unresolved V genes account for under half, and no reason is known for the remainder. Counted in this sample were roughly 300,000 clones; approximately 92% of them appeared once. The ten largest make up approximately 7.5% of the sample. Sequencing was done on a sample of peripheral blood. The receptors originated from a woman in her 30s with COVID-19, enrolled during active disease.

The chain employs TRBV24-1 and TRBJ2-3; D perhaps matches TRBD1 (6 bases). The CDR3 length is 16 residues. V lost 4 bases to trimming and J lost 4 bases, with 17 bases between them. Germline-derived CDR1 and CDR2 are KGHDR and SFDVKD. CDR3: CATSDPRGFGADTQYF. CDR3 coding DNA: TGTGCCACCAGTGACCCCAGGGGATTTGGGGCAGATACGCAGTATTTT.

The chain couples TRBV3-1 (or the pseudogene TRBV3-2) to TRBJ2-3; the D is unclear. The V and J ends lost 4 bases and 1 base respectively, with 9 bases between them. Germline CDR1 reads LGHDT; CDR2 reads YNNKEL (reference sequence). This CDR3 contains 14 residues. In DNA, the CDR3 is TGTGCCAGCAGCCCCGGCCAGGGCACAGATACGCAGTATTTT. As protein: CASSPGQGTDTQYF.

The chain links TRBV7-9 to TRBJ1-1; 10 bases fit TRBD1. Per germline, CDR1 SEHNR and CDR2 FQNEAQ (reference sequence). V gave up 4 bases and J gave up 8 bases; unmatched junction bases: 10. CDR3 size: 15 residues. The CDR3 DNA reads as TGTGCCAGCAGCTCAGACAGGGACAGGGGAAAGGAAGCTTTCTTT. Translation: CASSSDRDRGKEAFF.

In this sample, this clone turned up once. This chain connects TRBV28 to TRBJ2-5; D gene uncertain. The V end lost 3 bases, the J end lost 2 bases, and 7 bases lay between the germline ends. The CDR3 covers 13 residues. Germline CDR1 reads MDHEN; CDR2 reads SYDVKM. For the CDR3, the DNA is TGTGCCAGCAGTTTCCCCCCACAAGAGACCCAGTACTTC. The encoded protein is CASSFPPQETQYF.

The CDR3 loop is CASSRDSKETQYF. The CDR3 DNA sequence: TGCGCCAGCAGTCGGGACAGTAAAGAGACCCAGTACTTC. The chain joins TRBV5-1 to TRBJ2-5; 7 positions match TRBD1. The V segment lost 5 bases and the J segment 3 bases; nucleotides outside the gene matches: 4. CDR1 SGHRS and CDR2 YFSETQ come from the germline V gene. This CDR3 is built from 13 residues.

The chain recombines TRBV6-5 with TRBJ2-7, with D possibly TRBD2 on 5 matching bases. Per the germline V gene, CDR1 is MNHEY and CDR2 is SVGAGI. V lost 6 bases to trimming and J lost 2 bases, with 17 bases between them. This CDR3 region has 15 residues. The CDR3 DNA reads as TGTGCCAGCAGCCCATCCGGGAACAGAGCCTACGAGCAGTACTTC. It translates to CASSPSGNRAYEQYF.

The genes are TRBV4-1 and TRBJ1-6, with D hard to call. CDR3 size: 15 residues. CDR1 and CDR2 from the germline V gene are MGHRA and YSYEKL. Trimming shortened V by 2 bases and J by 0 bases, and 5 bases separated the two germline ends. CDR3 region: CASSQSSSYNSPLHF. As DNA, the CDR3 is TGCGCCAGCAGCCAAAGTAGCTCCTATAATTCACCCCTCCACTTT.

The CDR3 reads CAISAGGGYNEQFF. CDR3 DNA sequence: TGTGCCATCAGTGCGGGAGGAGGGTACAATGAGCAGTTCTTC. The gene calls are TRBV10-3 and TRBJ2-1; 7 bases map to TRBD2. Per germline, CDR1 ENHRY and CDR2 SYGVKD. The CDR3 spans 14 residues. V lost 4 bases to trimming and J lost 4 bases; unmatched junction nucleotides: 4.

V gene TRBV10-3 combines with J gene TRBJ2-3, with 13 bases fitting TRBD2. V shed 4 bases and J 2 bases; nucleotides not matched to a gene: 6. The germline gives CDR1 ENHRY, CDR2 SYGVKD. The CDR3 has 17 residues. Written as DNA, the CDR3 is TGTGCCATCAGTGGGACTAGCGGGAGAGCTCTCACAGATACGCAGTATTTT. This gives the protein CAISGTSGRALTDTQYF.

This chain joins TRBV5-1 and TRBJ2-3, with a tentative D call TRBD2 (6 bases). CDR3 size: 16 residues. Per germline, CDR1 SGHRS and CDR2 YFSETQ. Trimming took 3 bases from V and 3 from J, leaving 17 bases between them. The CDR3 spells CASSWIGGIRTDTQYF. The DNA of the CDR3 is TGCGCCAGCAGCTGGATTGGGGGGATAAGAACAGATACGCAGTATTTT.

This chain joins TRBV7-2 and TRBJ2-7, with 9 bases that match TRBD2. The CDR3 runs to 18 residues. The J segment lost 4 bases and the V segment lost 5 bases, leaving 18 bases of the junction unmatched. In germline, CDR1 is SGHTA, CDR2 FQGNSA. The CDR3 spells CASSIRTDASGRMYEQYF. Written as DNA, the CDR3 is TGTGCCAGCAGCATCCGGACAGACGCCAGCGGGAGGATGTACGAGCAGTACTTC.

The V gene is TRBV10-1, the J gene TRBJ1-4; maybe TRBD1 (6 bases). The CDR3 consists of 13 residues. From germline, CDR1 is WNHNN and CDR2 SYGVQD (reference sequence). V lost 7 bases, J lost 3 bases, and 9 bases lay in between. CDR3 loop: CASNGQPNEKLFF. Written as DNA, the CDR3 is TGCGCCAGCAACGGACAGCCTAATGAAAAACTGTTTTTT.

V usage is TRBV9 and J usage is TRBJ1-2; TRBD1 agrees at 9 bases. The trim removed 7 bases at V and 8 bases at J, leaving 12 bases unmatched. The CDR3 covers 14 residues. Germline lookup yields CDR1 SGDLS and CDR2 YYNGEE. The CDR3 nucleotides are TGTGCCAGCTCAGTTGCTGGGACAGGGAAGGGCTACACCTTC. Its translation is CASSVAGTGKGYTF.

This clone has at least ten counts. The V call is TRBV6-1, the J call TRBJ1-1, with 9 bases aligning to TRBD1. V was clipped by 1 base and J by 8 bases; unmatched bases: 2. The CDR3 spans 13 residues. Germline V gene data show CDR1 as MNHNS and CDR2 as SASEGT. DNA for the CDR3: TGTGCCAGCAGTGAAGACAGGGGGCAGGAAGCTTTCTTT. The encoded protein is CASSEDRGQEAFF.

The genes are TRBV14 and TRBJ2-2, with TRBD1 matching over 10 bases. Germline loops: CDR1 SGHDN, CDR2 FVKESK. The CDR3 has 16 residues. After removal of 2 bases from V and 4 bases from J, the junction contained 4 bases not matched to a gene. The CDR3 here is CASSQPGQGGTGELFF. The CDR3 coding sequence is TGTGCCAGCAGCCAACCTGGACAGGGGGGCACCGGGGAGCTGTTTTTT.

V is TRBV6-5 and J is TRBJ2-7, with 10 bases lining up with TRBD1. The germline CDR1 and CDR2 sequences are MNHEY and SVGAGI. The CDR3 loop spans 14 amino acids. The junction had 6 bases not matched to a gene; V was cut back by 6 bases and J by 4 bases. DNA for the CDR3: TGTGCCAGCAGACCGACAGGGGGCTTTTACGAGCAGTACTTC. Protein: CASRPTGGFYEQYF.

CDR3 sequence: CASSFTDYEQYF. The CDR3 DNA reads TGTGCCAGCAGCTTTACAGACTACGAGCAGTACTTC. The chain joins TRBV7-2 to TRBJ2-7; no clear D. The CDR3 loop spans 12 amino acids. The V and J ends lost 3 bases and 3 bases respectively, with 6 bases between them. Germline V gives CDR1 SGHTA, CDR2 FQGNSA.

Details on this clone: Distinct nucleotide sequences in the sample also encode this CDR3. The rearrangement links TRBV28 to TRBJ2-2; D remains ambiguous. The CDR3 totals 14 residues. Germline V lookup: CDR1 MDHEN, CDR2 SYDVKM. The V gene lost 3 bases and the J gene lost 1 base, with 6 bases spanning the gap. CDR3 coding DNA: TGTGCCAGCAGTTTTGGGCAGAACACCGGGGAGCTGTTTTTT. Translating gives CASSFGQNTGELFF.

This clone was recorded only once. The genes are TRBV6-5 and TRBJ2-7; TRBD2 is a possible D gene (5 bases). Germline loops: CDR1 MNHEY, CDR2 SVGAGI. The CDR3 totals 15 residues. Trimming took 4 bases from V and 2 from J, leaving 15 bases between them. The CDR3 loop reads CASSSRGSPPYEQYF. The CDR3 DNA sequence: TGTGCCAGCAGTTCACGGGGATCCCCACCCTACGAGCAGTACTTC.

The chain links TRBV27 to TRBJ2-1; unclear D gene. Deletions cut 2 bases from V and 7 bases from J, with 9 bases between. Germline values: CDR1 MNHEY, CDR2 SMNVEV (reference sequence). The CDR3 totals 13 residues. CDR3 loop: CASSLVTPNEQFF. CDR3 coding DNA: TGTGCCAGCAGTTTAGTGACTCCAAATGAGCAGTTCTTC.

The V and J genes are TRBV2 and TRBJ1-5; a possible D gene is TRBD1 (5 bases). Trimming pared 4 bases from V and 6 bases from J, leaving 16 bases between. Germline V gives CDR1 SNHLY, CDR2 FYNNEI. The CDR3 has 15 residues. The CDR3 sequence: CASSGPAGVGQPQHF. CDR3 nucleotides: TGTGCCAGCAGTGGACCTGCGGGGGTCGGTCAGCCCCAGCATTTT.

This chain uses TRBV9 with TRBJ1-3; D gene uncertain. The CDR3 spans 15 residues. The germline V gene has CDR1 SGDLS and CDR2 YYNGEE. The germline V and J ends were trimmed by 4 bases and 4 bases, with 15 bases remaining between them. The CDR3 loop reads CASSSTAVRGNTIYF. CDR3 in DNA: TGTGCCAGCAGCTCGACGGCGGTTCGCGGAAACACCATATATTTT.

This clone was counted only a few times. This chain joins TRBV30 and TRBJ2-7, with D maybe TRBD1 (5 bases). Trimming removed 2 bases from V and 7 bases from J, with 9 bases in between. CDR1 is GTSNPN, CDR2 SVGIG, per germline (reference sequence). The CDR3 contains 11 residues. CDR3 DNA: TGTGCCTGGAGTCTTGGACAAGAGCAGTACTTC. Translated, it gives CAWSLGQEQYF.

The chain links TRBV12-3 or TRBV12-4 to TRBJ1-1; D is uncertain. This CDR3 is 12 amino acids long. V was cut by 5 bases and J by 6 bases, with 10 bases left in between. The CDR3 DNA sequence: TGTGCCAGCAGTCTGACATCTTCTGAAGCTTTCTTT. Translation: CASSLTSSEAFF.

The chain couples TRBV19 to TRBJ1-1; possibly TRBD1 for D (6 bases). Germline V lookup: CDR1 LNHDA, CDR2 SQIVND (reference sequence). Trimming took off 5 bases at V and 1 base at J, with 8 bases between the two ends. The length of the CDR3 is 13 residues. CDR3 nucleotides: TGTGCCAGTAGTGCACAGGGGAACACTGAAGCTTTCTTT. Protein product: CASSAQGNTEAFF. Supplemented by reference TRBV19 and TRBJ1-1, the full variable domain reads DGGITQSPKYLFRKEGQNVTLSCEQNLNHDAMYWYRQDPGQGLRLIYYSQIVNDFQKGDIAEGYSVSREKKESFPLTVTSAQKNPTAFYLCASSAQGNTEAFFGQGTRLTVV.

The rearrangement joins TRBV12-3 or TRBV12-4 to TRBJ2-5, with TRBD2 matching over 9 bases. V lost 6 bases and J lost 5; bases outside the gene matches: 4. The CDR3 totals 13 residues. In nucleotides, the CDR3 is TGTGCCAGCAGACCCAGCGGGAGGGAGACCCAGTACTTC. Its protein is CASRPSGRETQYF.

The V call is TRBV6-5, the J call TRBJ2-1; 7 bases match TRBD2. V shed 4 bases and J 4 bases; nucleotides not matched to a gene: 4. CDR1 and CDR2 (germline): MNHEY, SVGAGI. This CDR3 has 14 amino acids. CDR3 bases: TGTGCCAGCAGTTTGGGCGGGAGTTACAATGAGCAGTTCTTC. Protein sequence: CASSLGGSYNEQFF.

This chain connects TRBV18 to TRBJ1-1; possibly TRBD1 for D (6 bases). Germline CDR1 reads KGHSH; CDR2 reads LQKENI. The CDR3 length is 16 residues. Trimming removed 7 bases from V and 1 base from J, with 19 bases in between. DNA for the CDR3: TGTGCCAGCTTCCGCCTGGTCGGGGGGCCGAACACTGAAGCTTTCTTT. It translates to CASFRLVGGPNTEAFF.

The chain joins TRBV24-1 to TRBJ2-1; possibly TRBD2 for D (6 bases). Germline CDR1 is KGHDR and CDR2 is SFDVKD. Trimming stripped 9 bases from V and 1 base from J, with 18 bases between. The CDR3 consists of 16 residues. The CDR3 bases are TGTGCCACCGGTTCCCGGGACTCTATATCCTACAATGAGCAGTTCTTC. It specifies CATGSRDSISYNEQFF.

This chain joins TRBV23-1 and TRBJ1-6; the match to TRBD1 covers 8 bases. TRBV23-1 is assigned to the ORF class and has an uncertain function. CDR3 length: 18 amino acids. Trimming removed 2 bases from V and 1 base from J; junction bases left unmatched: 7. The CDR3 DNA is TGCGCCAGCAGTCAACAGGGGGCTAGAAAGTCCTATAATTCACCCCTCCACTTT. It translates to CASSQQGARKSYNSPLHF.

The genes are TRBV27 and TRBJ1-5; 9 nucleotides align to TRBD1. The ends lost 3 bases at V and 5 bases at J; junction bases unmatched: 14. The length of the CDR3 is 18 residues. Germline-derived CDR1 and CDR2 are MNHEY and SMNVEV (reference sequence). The CDR3 region has the DNA TGTGCCAGCAGTTTCAGGCAACCGACAGGGGGAAGGGATCAGCCCCAGCATTTT. Encoded protein: CASSFRQPTGGRDQPQHF.

V and J are TRBV2 and TRBJ1-2, with 7 bases matching TRBD1. The germline gives CDR1 SNHLY, CDR2 FYNNEI. This CDR3 contains 16 residues. V shed 4 bases, J shed 4 bases, and the junction held 12 bases outside the gene matches. The CDR3 here is CASSVGLAGGGYGYTF. CDR3 coding DNA: TGTGCCAGCAGTGTCGGGCTTGCAGGGGGTGGCTATGGCTACACCTTC.